Each of the 13 T cell receptor beta chains below was sequenced from the same sample in a study of identical twins. TCRdb passed the 5' RACE reads through MiXCR, listing each CDR3 protein once. The repertoire holds 1.5 million to 2 million distinct CDR3 sequences, with under 35% as singletons. Sequenced input: cord blood. The receptors derive from a newborn girl in good health.

This clonotype occurred a few times. The chain employs TRBV28 and TRBJ1-3, with a possible D match to TRBD1 (5 bases). With 2 bases removed from V and 2 bases from J, the gap between germline ends came to 10 bases. Germline V gene lookup returns CDR1 MDHEN and CDR2 SYDVKM. The CDR3 has 15 amino acids. CDR3 amino acids: CASSLPGTAGNTIYF. The CDR3, as DNA: TGTGCCAGCAGTTTACCCGGGACCGCTGGAAACACCATATATTTT.

This chain joins TRBV3-1 and TRBJ1-6; D gene ambiguous. Germline assignment: CDR1 LGHDT and CDR2 YNNKEL (reference sequence). The CDR3 is 15 residues long. Trimming stripped 5 bases from V and 7 bases from J, with 15 bases between. The CDR3 loop is CASSEWTVTNSPLHF. CDR3 in DNA: TGTGCCAGCAGCGAATGGACCGTCACCAATTCACCCCTCCACTTT.

This chain joins TRBV20-1 and TRBJ2-1; D perhaps matches TRBD1 (6 bases). The V and J ends lost 1 base and 6 bases respectively, with 16 bases between them. Germline CDR1 and CDR2: DFQATT and SNEGSKA (reference sequence). This CDR3 region has 15 residues. CDR3 sequence: CSARGGQEVVNEQFF. The CDR3 DNA reads TGCAGTGCTAGAGGGGGGCAGGAAGTCGTCAATGAGCAGTTCTTC.

This clonotype occurred a few times. The chain is built from TRBV6-1 and TRBJ1-2; D might be TRBD1 (6 bases). V dropped 7 bases and J dropped 6 bases, with 12 bases sitting between them. This CDR3 contains 12 residues. The germline V gene encodes CDR1 MNHNS and CDR2 SASEGT. The CDR3 sequence is CASISDRHGYTF. CDR3 nucleotide sequence: TGTGCCAGCATTAGTGACAGGCATGGCTACACCTTC.

The V gene is TRBV14, the J gene TRBJ2-3; 8 positions match TRBD2. The germline V gene has CDR1 SGHDN and CDR2 FVKESK. The CDR3 is made up of 16 amino acids. V lost 4 bases to trimming and J lost 2 bases; unmatched junction nucleotides: 8. The CDR3 spells CASSPLAGINTDTQYF. DNA of the CDR3: TGTGCCAGCAGCCCTTTAGCGGGGATAAACACAGATACGCAGTATTTT.

In DNA, the CDR3 is TGTGCCAGCAGCTCCTTAGCGGGGGAGAACAAAAACATTCAGTACTTC. Translating it yields CASSSLAGENKNIQYF. The chain links TRBV11-2 to TRBJ2-4, with 9 bases identical to TRBD2. The CDR3 spans 16 residues. Germline trimming cut 4 bases from V and 3 bases from J; bases unmatched to any gene: 7. Per germline, CDR1 SGHAT and CDR2 FQNNGV.

This clonotype was found a few times. The V call is TRBV7-2, the J call TRBJ2-5, with D maybe TRBD2 (5 bases). Germline CDR1 SGHTA, CDR2 FQGNSA. CDR3 length equals 14 residues. V was shortened by 5 bases and J by 1 base, with 11 bases between the two germline ends. The CDR3, as DNA: TGTGCCAGCAGCCTGAGACTAACCCAAGAGACCCAGTACTTC. Translating it yields CASSLRLTQETQYF.

This clonotype was seen only a few times. The V call is TRBV3-1, the J call TRBJ1-6; D ambiguous. The germline V gene encodes CDR1 LGHDT and CDR2 YNNKEL (reference sequence). Trimming stripped 1 base from V and 7 bases from J, with 8 bases between. CDR3 length: 14 amino acids. This CDR3 reads CASSQGVENSPLHF. In DNA, the CDR3 is TGTGCCAGCAGCCAAGGAGTGGAAAATTCACCCCTCCACTTT.

In its sample, this clonotype was seen a few times. CDR3 bases: TGTGCCAGCAGTGAACAGGGTGTCAGCACAGATACGCAGTATTTT. Translation: CASSEQGVSTDTQYF. The chain employs TRBV2 and TRBJ2-3, with a weak D call TRBD1 (5 bases). Germline V CDR1 and CDR2: SNHLY, FYNNEI. V was trimmed by 2 bases and J by 0 bases, leaving 9 bases between them. The CDR3 contains 15 residues.

This clonotype was counted between two and nine times. The chain is built from TRBV5-1 and TRBJ2-3; D not resolved. In germline, CDR1 is SGHRS, CDR2 YFSETQ. This CDR3 is 13 amino acids long. Trimming stripped 4 bases from V and 4 bases from J, with 10 bases between. CDR3 protein: CASSPLRPDTQYF. The DNA of the CDR3 is TGCGCCAGCAGCCCACTCAGGCCAGATACGCAGTATTTT.

This clonotype was recorded a few times. J is TRBJ2-5 and V is TRBV27; 12 nucleotides align to TRBD2. The CDR3 totals 14 residues. The trim removed 10 bases at V and 4 bases at J, leaving 7 bases unmatched. CDR1 and CDR2 (germline): MNHEY, SMNVEV (reference sequence). The CDR3 region is CATVGLAGSETQYF. Written as DNA, the CDR3 is TGTGCCACCGTCGGACTAGCGGGATCAGAGACCCAGTACTTC.

At least ten counts were recorded for this clonotype. The chain joins TRBV10-2 to TRBJ1-2; D ambiguous. The CDR3 is made up of 13 amino acids. Looked up from germline, CDR1 is WSHSY and CDR2 is SAAADI. The ends were cut back, 0 bases at V and 5 bases at J, with 7 bases in the middle. Here the CDR3 reads CASSESTGYGYTF. CDR3 sequence (DNA): TGCGCCAGCAGTGAGTCTACGGGGTATGGCTACACCTTC.

The chain has TRBV28 and TRBJ2-1; 9 bases agree with TRBD1. V gave up 5 bases and J gave up 8 bases; unmatched junction bases: 10. The CDR3 covers 15 residues. Germline lookup yields CDR1 MDHEN and CDR2 SYDVKM. The CDR3 coding sequence is TGTGCCAGCAGTCCGACAGGGGGTAATTATGATGAGCAGTTCTTC. It codes for CASSPTGGNYDEQFF.